Following are 31 T cell receptor beta chains from one sample sequenced in a study of ipilimumab plus nivolumab after autologous stem cell transplantation. Sequenced by immunoSEQ multiplex PCR; TCRdb stores in-frame clones only, minus some. The repertoire holds fewer than 95,000 clones, 83% seen once, with 2% to 2.5% in the top ten. The specimen comprised PBMCs, sampled in a trial of ipilimumab plus nivolumab as post-transplant consolidation. The receptors shown here come from a male donor with diffuse large B-cell lymphoma.

The rearrangement uses TRBV4-3 and TRBJ2-5; TRBD1 matches at 9 bases. CDR3 length: 17 residues. Unmatched junction bases numbered 6, after V lost 1 base and J lost 0 bases. Germline loops: CDR1 LGHNA, CDR2 YSLEER. For the CDR3, the DNA is TGCGCCAGCAGCCAAGGACAGGGGGTACGGTACCAAGAGACCCAGTACTTC. It yields the protein CASSQGQGVRYQETQYF.

This clone showed up just a few times. The chain uses TRBV19 and TRBJ1-1; D gene uncertain. The CDR3 sequence is 13 residues long. CDR1 and CDR2 (germline): LNHDA, SQIVND (reference sequence). The CDR3 here is CACLRRENTEAFF. As DNA, the CDR3 is TGTGCTTGTTTACGACGGGAGAACACTGAAGCTTTCTTT.

Comments on this clone: This specimen includes other DNA sequences encoding the same CDR3. This chain uses TRBV7-9 with TRBJ2-5; 12 positions match TRBD2. Germline assignment: CDR1 SEHNR and CDR2 FQNEAQ (reference sequence). V lost 5 bases and J lost 5; bases outside the gene matches: 6. The CDR3 runs 15 residues. CDR3 loop: CASSPSGGAGETQYF. The DNA for the CDR3 is TGTGCCAGCAGCCCTAGCGGGGGGGCTGGGGAGACCCAGTACTTC.

J is TRBJ2-3 and V is TRBV5-1; no definite D call. V dropped 0 bases and J dropped 4 bases, with 15 bases sitting between them. The germline V gene encodes CDR1 SGHRS and CDR2 YFSETQ. The CDR3 runs to 16 residues. The CDR3 nucleotides read TGCGCCAGCAGCTTGGATAGAGCAGAAAACGCAGATACGCAGTATTTT. Its protein product is CASSLDRAENADTQYF.

This clone occurred a few times. The chain links TRBV7-7 to TRBJ2-1, with 15 nucleotides matching TRBD2. This CDR3 has 18 residues. CDR1 is SSHAT and CDR2 is FNYEAQ in the germline V gene (reference sequence). J lost 9 bases, V lost 2 bases, and 11 bases had no gene match. For the CDR3, the DNA is TGTGCCAGCAGCTTATCTCGGACTAGCGGGGGGGTTGTCGGTGAGCAGTTCTTC. It yields the protein CASSLSRTSGGVVGEQFF.

This clone is a singleton in its sample. The chain combines TRBV18 with TRBJ2-7, with D uncertain. The CDR3 length is 15 residues. Germline CDR1 is KGHSH and CDR2 is LQKENI. Trimming stripped 0 bases from V and 0 bases from J, with 9 bases between. The CDR3 nucleotides read TGTGCCAGCTCACCACCCGGGTCCTACTCCTACGAGCAGTACTTC. Its translation is CASSPPGSYSYEQYF.

Worth noting for this clone: This CDR3 is also generated by other DNA sequences in the sample. The V call is TRBV2, the J call TRBJ2-7, with D uncertain. V was shortened by 5 bases and J by 3 bases, with 11 bases between the two germline ends. CDR3 length: 13 amino acids. CDR1 is SNHLY and CDR2 is FYNNEI in the germline V gene. For the CDR3, the DNA is TGTGCCAGCAGTCTTTTAAAGGGCTACGAGCAGTACTTC. This sequence encodes CASSLLKGYEQYF.

This chain joins TRBV6-1 and TRBJ2-4; D ambiguous. Trimming cost V 11 bases and J 0 bases, with 14 bases left between them. The CDR3 spans 14 residues. Germline V gives CDR1 MNHNS, CDR2 SASEGT. CDR3 bases: TGTGCCTCATCCCCCTCGATAGCCAAAAACATTCAGTACTTC. Its protein is CASSPSIAKNIQYF.

In its sample, this clone was seen once. V usage is TRBV29-1 and J usage is TRBJ1-5, with D perhaps matching TRBD1 (6 bases). V lost 6 bases and J 4 bases, leaving 13 bases between the germline ends. The germline CDR1 and CDR2 sequences are SQVTM and ANQGSEA. The CDR3 length is 13 residues. The CDR3 here is CSVSGQLNQPQHF. The CDR3, as DNA: TGCAGCGTCTCCGGACAGCTTAATCAGCCCCAGCATTTT.

This sequence joins TRBV27 and TRBJ2-5, with TRBD2 as a possible D gene (7 bases). This CDR3 is 15 amino acids long. Germline V lookup: CDR1 MNHEY, CDR2 SMNVEV (reference sequence). V was trimmed by 0 bases and J by 5 bases, leaving 13 bases between them. CDR3 region: CASSLSGGLIETQYF. Here the CDR3 DNA reads TGTGCCAGCAGTTTATCGGGGGGGCTTATCGAGACCCAGTACTTC.

The chain employs TRBV4-1 and TRBJ1-5; no clear D gene. The CDR3 spans 15 residues. V was clipped by 0 bases and J by 6 bases, with 12 bases between them. Looked up from germline, CDR1 is MGHRA and CDR2 is YSYEKL. The CDR3 here is CASSQDGRVGQPQHF. CDR3 DNA sequence: TGCGCCAGCAGCCAAGATGGGCGGGTGGGTCAGCCCCAGCATTTT.

The rearrangement links TRBV11-1 to TRBJ2-1, with a weak D call TRBD1 (5 bases). There are 15 residues in the CDR3. Trimming pared 4 bases from V and 2 bases from J, leaving 12 bases between. From germline, CDR1 is SGHAT and CDR2 FQDESV (reference sequence). The CDR3 region has the DNA TGTGCCAGCAGCTGGGAAGGGGTCCCCTACAATGAGCAGTTCTTC. Its protein is CASSWEGVPYNEQFF.

The V gene is TRBV6-4, the J gene TRBJ1-2; D gene ambiguous. CDR3 size: 15 residues. Germline values: CDR1 MRHNA, CDR2 SNTAGT. The V end was cut by 6 bases, the J end by 3 bases, with 17 bases between. CDR3 in amino acids: CASRDAAGKDYGYTF. The CDR3, as DNA: TGTGCCAGCAGAGACGCCGCGGGAAAAGACTATGGCTACACCTTC.

The chain links TRBV11-2 to TRBJ2-3; 10 nucleotides agree with TRBD2. The germline gives CDR1 SGHAT, CDR2 FQNNGV. The V segment lost 3 bases and the J segment 6 bases; nucleotides outside the gene matches: 6. The CDR3 spans 15 residues. CDR3 in DNA: TGTGCCAGCAGCTTTTCTAGCGGGGGAGGTGATACGCAGTATTTT. Protein sequence: CASSFSSGGGDTQYF. The full variable domain, with the rest looked up from reference TRBV11-2 and TRBJ2-3, is EAGVAQSPRYKIIEKRQSVAFWCNPISGHATLYWYQQILGQGPKLLIQFQNNGVVDDSQLPKDRFSAERLKGVDSTLKIQPAKLEDSAVYLCASSFSSGGGDTQYFGPGTRLTVL.

The chain joins TRBV5-1 to TRBJ2-5; D uncertain. The end of the DNA aligns better with TRBJ2-7, so the J call may be wrong. Germline values: CDR1 SGHRS, CDR2 YFSETQ. CDR3 size: 13 residues. DNA of the CDR3: TGCGCCAGCAGCCCCCCCTATGAAGGCGAGCAGTACTTC. It translates to CASSPPYEGEQYF.

V and J are TRBV11-2 and TRBJ1-1, with D unresolved. The CDR3 sequence is 13 residues long. Germline V gives CDR1 SGHAT, CDR2 FQNNGV. The V and J ends lost 3 bases and 5 bases respectively, with 10 bases between them. The CDR3 DNA reads TGTGCCAGCAGCTTTTCCCCCGGAACTGAAGCTTTCTTT. Protein sequence: CASSFSPGTEAFF. The whole variable domain, filled in from reference TRBV11-2 and TRBJ1-1, reads EAGVAQSPRYKIIEKRQSVAFWCNPISGHATLYWYQQILGQGPKLLIQFQNNGVVDDSQLPKDRFSAERLKGVDSTLKIQPAKLEDSAVYLCASSFSPGTEAFFGQGTRLTVV.

The chain recombines TRBV2 with TRBJ2-1; 12 positions agree with TRBD2. The CDR3 totals 16 residues. CDR1 and CDR2 (germline): SNHLY, FYNNEI. Trimming removed 7 bases from V and 6 bases from J; junction bases left unmatched: 10. The chain's CDR3 is CASILTLAGGFNEQFF. CDR3 sequence (DNA): TGTGCCAGCATATTAACCCTAGCGGGGGGGTTCAATGAGCAGTTCTTC.

The chain employs TRBV29-1 and TRBJ1-3; 11 nucleotides line up with TRBD1. The germline CDR1 and CDR2 sequences are SQVTM and ANQGSEA. The CDR3 is 15 amino acids. V trimming: 7 bases; J trimming: 3 bases; junction bases outside the gene matches: 8. CDR3: CSAVDRGHGGNTIYF. For the CDR3, the DNA is TGCAGCGCTGTGGACAGGGGGCATGGTGGAAACACCATATATTTT.

This chain connects TRBV11-2 to TRBJ2-3; D call uncertain. Trimming stripped 4 bases from V and 7 bases from J, with 15 bases between. The CDR3 is 14 amino acids. The germline CDR1 and CDR2 sequences are SGHAT and FQNNGV. CDR3 loop: CASSSGILGYTQYF. The CDR3 DNA is TGTGCCAGCAGCTCCGGCATATTGGGGTATACGCAGTATTTT.

The V and J genes are TRBV6-1 and TRBJ2-4; a possible D gene is TRBD1 (5 bases). Trimming pared 7 bases from V and 5 bases from J, leaving 15 bases between. This CDR3 is built from 14 residues. Per germline, CDR1 MNHNS and CDR2 SASEGT. This chain's CDR3 is CASKSPWGENIQYF. Here the CDR3 DNA reads TGTGCCAGCAAGTCCCCGTGGGGCGAAAACATTCAGTACTTC.

The chain is built from TRBV18 and TRBJ2-3; perhaps TRBD2 as D (6 bases). The CDR3 consists of 14 residues. Per germline, CDR1 KGHSH and CDR2 LQKENI. V gave up 1 base and J gave up 7 bases, with 12 bases separating them. The CDR3 coding sequence is TGTGCCAGCTCACCACGGGGGGTGGAGTATACGCAGTATTTT. As protein: CASSPRGVEYTQYF.

This chain connects TRBV15 to TRBJ1-5, with TRBD1 as a possible D gene (5 bases). In germline, CDR1 is LNHNV, CDR2 YYDKDF (reference sequence). The CDR3 runs 15 residues. The V end lost 1 base, the J end lost 5 bases, and 12 bases lay between the germline ends. CDR3 nucleotides: TGTGCCACCAGCAGAGCCCGGGACTCACATCAGCCCCAGCATTTT. It specifies CATSRARDSHQPQHF.

V is TRBV7-8 and J is TRBJ1-6; D not certain. Germline V CDR1 and CDR2: SGHVS, FQNEAQ. The V and J ends lost 5 bases and 1 base respectively, with 9 bases between them. The CDR3 spans 15 residues. The CDR3: CASSPIRSYNSPLHF. As DNA, the CDR3 is TGTGCCAGCAGCCCGATTCGGTCCTATAATTCACCCCTCCACTTT.

J is TRBJ1-3 and V is TRBV6-6; perhaps TRBD1 as D (5 bases). The V gene's germline CDR1 is MNHNY and CDR2 SVGAGI (reference sequence). The V end lost 6 bases, the J end lost 4 bases, and 19 bases lay between the germline ends. This CDR3 is 16 amino acids long. Here the CDR3 DNA reads TGTGCCAGCAGCGACCCGGGGCGGCTGCTGGGAAACACCATATATTTT. Translating it yields CASSDPGRLLGNTIYF.

The chain recombines TRBV5-5 with TRBJ2-6; weak D call: TRBD2 (5 bases). Germline CDR1 is SGHKS and CDR2 is YYEKEE (reference sequence). The CDR3 length is 17 residues. Trimming took 4 bases from V and 0 from J, leaving 14 bases between them. The CDR3 sequence is CASSPVAGSSGANVLTF. CDR3 in DNA: TGTGCCAGCAGCCCGGTGGCTGGGAGCTCTGGGGCCAACGTCCTGACTTTC.

The V gene is TRBV7-3, the J gene TRBJ1-1; D remains unclear. Between the trimmed V and J ends, which lost 4 bases and 3 bases, there was a span of 9 bases. The germline V gene has CDR1 SGHTA and CDR2 FQGTGA. This CDR3 is built from 13 residues. DNA of the CDR3: TGTGCCAGCAGCTCTAGTGAGGACACTGAAGCTTTCTTT. Translation gives CASSSSEDTEAFF.

This clone was detected a few times. The chain uses TRBV7-9 and TRBJ1-2; 7 positions agree with TRBD1. Per germline, CDR1 SEHNR and CDR2 FQNEAQ (reference sequence). With V trimmed by 7 bases and J by 6 bases, 14 bases remained unmatched. This CDR3 has 15 amino acids. The chain's CDR3 is CASNHPGQVKDGYTF. The CDR3 nucleotides read TGTGCCAGCAATCATCCCGGACAGGTAAAGGATGGCTACACCTTC.

The rearrangement uses TRBV6-4 and TRBJ2-7, with TRBD1 identical over 8 bases. Germline V CDR1 and CDR2: MRHNA, SNTAGT. After removal of 4 bases from V and 2 bases from J, the junction contained 7 bases not matched to a gene. The CDR3 runs 15 residues. The CDR3 sequence: CASSVEQGVPYEQYF. In DNA form, the CDR3 reads TGTGCCAGCAGTGTCGAACAGGGGGTACCCTACGAGCAGTACTTC.

The chain couples TRBV7-8 to TRBJ2-3; TRBD1 is a possible D gene (6 bases). CDR3 size: 16 residues. The V and J ends lost 5 bases and 1 base respectively, with 16 bases between them. The germline V gene encodes CDR1 SGHVS and CDR2 FQNEAQ. The CDR3 is CASSVLTGKGTDTQYF. In DNA form, the CDR3 reads TGTGCCAGCAGCGTTTTAACAGGGAAGGGCACAGATACGCAGTATTTT.

The chain employs TRBV7-2 and TRBJ1-2; the D is unclear. Germline V gene data show CDR1 as SGHTA and CDR2 as FQGNSA. Trimming stripped 6 bases from V and 0 bases from J, with 17 bases between. CDR3 length equals 16 residues. The CDR3 nucleotides read TGTGCCAGCAGTTTCGCCGGGTTACCGACTAACTATGGCTACACCTTC. It translates to CASSFAGLPTNYGYTF.

J is TRBJ2-5 and V is TRBV27; 11 bases map to TRBD1. Trimming at V came to 9 bases and at J to 5 bases, leaving 11 bases not matched to a gene. Germline lookup yields CDR1 MNHEY and CDR2 SMNVEV (reference sequence). The CDR3 contains 15 residues. This CDR3 reads CASRTRDRGVETQYF. In DNA form, the CDR3 reads TGTGCCAGTCGAACCCGGGACAGGGGGGTTGAGACCCAGTACTTC.